The following is a T cell receptor beta chain sequence with its context. The record originates from a study of spatial heterogeneity in lung cancer. Turning to the study itself: Among detected sequences, beta-chain ones consistently exceeded alpha-chain ones in number. Raw-read counts averaged over ten per unique TCR and UMI combination.

Trimming removed 7 bases from V and 0 bases from J, with 16 bases in between. In germline, CDR1 is MNHEY, CDR2 SMNVEV (reference sequence). The CDR3 extends over 16 amino acids. Stated time point: sample taken at primary tumor resection. Frozen PBMC, nontumor lung or tumor provided whole RNA, which was sequenced unsorted. The donors were about 72 patients with non-small cell lung cancer that was early-stage and untreated. A single record per CDR3 protein comes from TCRdb applying MiXCR to the 5' RACE reads. The sample consists of approximately 92,000 distinct CDR3 sequences, about 12% of them appearing once.

The chain links TRBV27 to TRBJ1-5; D not resolved. Sequencing used PBMCs, obtained at surgery. This receptor was identified in a male donor with early-stage non-small cell lung cancer. The CDR3 DNA is TGTGCCAGCAACCGGGGAGGTGCCGGTAGCAATCAGCCCCAGCATTTT. The encoded protein is CASNRGGAGSNQPQHF.